This T cell receptor beta chain is drawn from a study of T-cell memory formation after mild COVID-19 (TCRdb year 2021). Context from the whole study: Most TCR sequence clusters were specific to one of the two donors. Longitudinal TCRalpha and TCRbeta repertoire sequencing tracked T-cell clones expanding and contracting after mild COVID-19 in a couple of donors. The cohort was made up of two young adult volunteers, one female and one male, who were previously healthy. Points the paper makes about the study in general: The detection of some responding clones in pre-infection memory suggests that pre-existing cross-reactive memory T cells joined the SARS-CoV-2 response. From day 15 to 85, contracting clones showed balanced CD4/CD8 phenotypes, whereas a second wave of clones that expanded from day 15 to 37 leaned towards CD4+. Contracting CD4+ clones were found mainly in CM and EM memory subsets, while CD8+ clones were enriched in EMRA. SARS-CoV-2 specificity was not confirmed for the second-wave clones peaking on day 37. Only a couple of mild cases were covered in the study, and larger cohorts including severe cases with pre-infection samples were considered necessary.

According to the germline V gene, CDR1 reads LGHNA and CDR2 reads YSLEER. V gives up 1 base and J gives up 6 bases, and the segment between their germline ends measures 22 bases. The CDR3 starts with the cysteine, ends with the phenylalanine, and has 17 residues. CDR3 DNA only is kept here, 51 bases in frame from base 1. The sequencing machine was an Illumina NovaSeq 6000. TCRalpha and TCRbeta cDNA libraries were constructed by 5'RACE with constant-segment primers, with sample barcodes and unique molecular identifiers being introduced. Trizol reagent was used to extract RNA from every sample. Libraries were amplified in two PCR steps, with a second sample barcode and Illumina TruSeq adapters added in the second step. Sequencing of the libraries was done on an Illumina NovaSeq, producing 2 x 150 bp paired-end reads. The study's processing was this. The reads were demultiplexed and collapsed into UMI-guided consensus sequences using migec v1.2.7. Using mixcr v2.1.11, UMI consensuses were aligned to TRA and TRB V and J templates and then assembled into clonotypes. Clonotypes were classified as expanded or contracted when called significant by both edgeR and NoisET, with noise models trained on biological replicates. For edgeR calls, a false discovery rate-adjusted p below 0.01 and a log2 fold-change threshold of 1 were applied. PCA with hierarchical clustering of max-normalized trajectories of the 1000 most abundant clonotypes was used as exploratory dynamics analysis. The CD4 or CD8 phenotype of responding clones was assigned using the separately sequenced CD4+ and CD8+ repertoires. Using fastp trimming at Q25 and MiXCR clonotype assembly, TCRdb reanalyzed the public sequencing data and kept in-frame beta chains. Each CDR3 protein gets just one entry, which takes the most common genes and DNA from the rows behind it. The V and J calls and clone size are TCRdb's, not the authors'. A total of some 130,000 distinct CDR3 sequences appear in this sample, roughly 6% of them only once. The ten largest make up 2% to 2.5% of the sample.

PBMCs were isolated by Ficoll-Paque density gradient centrifugation. This clonotype was counted at least ten times. It lacks a known antigen. No much larger clone exists at a distance of one base, and base qualities are not known. Sequencing input: PBMCs or a T cell subset sorted from them (not recorded which). The sequence was collected from an adult woman who had mild COVID-19 (a few samples of this study predate the infection). The sample titles of this study are shuffled in the database, so cell type and time point are left out; the donor was told from shared clones. The V gene is TRBV4-3 and the J gene is TRBJ2-7; a weak D assignment points to TRBD2 (5 bases agree). The nucleotide sequence reads TGCGCCAGCAGCCAAGGAAACCCGGCCACGAGGGATTCCGAGCAGTACTTC. Protein translation: CASSQGNPATRDSEQYF.